Listed below are T cell receptor beta chains from one sample, sequenced in a study of T-cell reconstitution after alpha-beta-depleted transplantation in children. TCRdb re-derived calls from the PCR reads in MiXCR, one entry per CDR3 protein. The repertoire holds roughly 400,000 distinct CDR3 sequences, roughly 21% seen once, with 3.8% in the top ten. Source: PBMCs from the stem cell graft donor, taken from the stem cell graft. The receptors derive from a human donor who donated a stem cell graft to a child with acute myeloid leukemia. Both conserved end residues are part of each CDR3. D genes are given only for firm matches. Expanded clones get a size class; other rows say once, few or many, or leave the size out.

TRBJ1-5 | 17 | few | . | TRBV5-6 | TGTGCCAGCAGCTTGGGACTACTAACGGGAGGCAATCAGCCCCAGCATTTT | CASSLGLLTGGNQPQHF
TRBJ2-1 | 13 | . | . | TRBV7-9 | TGTGCCAGCAGCTTAGCGGGGGGGCCTGAGCAGTTCTTC | CASSLAGGPEQFF
TRBJ2-5 | 13 | many | . | TRBV25-1 | TGTGCCAGCAGCCCTCGGTACCAAGAGACCCAGTACTTC | CASSPRYQETQYF
TRBJ2-3 | 15 | many | TRBD2 | TRBV5-1 | TGTGCCAGCAGCTTAGTAGCGGGAGGTGCAGATACGCAGTATTTT | CASSLVAGGADTQYF
TRBJ1-1 | 15 | few | TRBD1 | TRBV2 | TGTGCCAGCAGTGAAAGGACAGGAATGAACACTGAAGCTTTCTTT | CASSERTGMNTEAFF
TRBJ2-1 | 15 | few | TRBD2 | TRBV7-3 | TGTGCCAGCAGCGAGAGCGGGAGGGTTTACAATGAGCAGTTCTTC | CASSESGRVYNEQFF
TRBJ2-1 | 14 | . | . | TRBV19 | TGTGCCAGTAGTATGGAGGGGGCTTACAACGAGCAGTTCTTC | CASSMEGAYNEQFF
TRBJ2-2 | 15 | . | . | TRBV4-2 | TGTGCCAGCTCTCCGGGGGAAAGTGGCACCGGGGAGCTGTTTTTT | CASSPGESGTGELFF
TRBJ2-5 | 15 | . | TRBD1 | TRBV25-1 | TGTGCCAGCAGTGAATGGGACAGGGGGCAAGAGACCCAGTACTTC | CASSEWDRGQETQYF
TRBJ2-1 | 22 | . | TRBD2 | TRBV7-2 | TGTGCCAGCACCTTCGGTCCCCTGCTAGGACTAGCGGGAGGGAGCTCCTACAATGAGCAGTTCTTC | CASTFGPLLGLAGGSSYNEQFF
TRBJ2-1 | 15 | few | TRBD1 | TRBV4-1 | TGCGCCAGCAGCAGAATACAGGGGTCCTACAATGAGCAGTTCTTC | CASSRIQGSYNEQFF
TRBJ2-1 | 14 | . | TRBD2 | TRBV20-1 | TGCAGTGCTCAGGGACTAGCCGATCTTACAGGGCAGTTCTTC | CSAQGLADLTGQFF
TRBJ2-7 | 17 | many | TRBD1 | TRBV12-3/TRBV12-4 | TGTGCCAGCAGTTCCCCGGGGGGACAGGGGAGCTCCTACGAGCAGTACTTC | CASSSPGGQGSSYEQYF
TRBJ2-5 | 12 | many | TRBD2 | TRBV29-1 | TGCAGCGTTGCCTTAGCGGGAAAGACCCAGTACTTC | CSVALAGKTQYF
TRBJ2-7 | 17 | . | . | TRBV4-2 | TGTGCCAGCAGCCAAGATAGAGGCACGGCCAGGGCCTACGAGCAGTACTTC | CASSQDRGTARAYEQYF
TRBJ2-3 | 19 | . | TRBD2 | TRBV5-1 | TGCGCCAGCACCAGCCGGGGGACTAGCGGGACCCTTAGCACAGATACGCAGTATTTT | CASTSRGTSGTLSTDTQYF
TRBJ1-2 | 10 | few | . | TRBV7-8 | TGTGCCAGCAGCAACTATGGCTACACCTTC | CASSNYGYTF
TRBJ2-2 | 18 | few | TRBD2 | TRBV24-1 | TGTGCCACCAGTGATTTGCCGACTAGCGCCACGAACACCGGGGAGCTGTTTTTT | CATSDLPTSATNTGELFF
TRBJ1-2 | 16 | few | . | TRBV5-6 | TGTGCCAGCAGCGAATCAACCGGGACAAAATCCTATGGCTACACCTTC | CASSESTGTKSYGYTF
TRBJ2-3 | 15 | few | TRBD2 | TRBV13 | TGTGCCAGCAGATCGAGCGGGAGTTGGACAGATACGCAGTATTTT | CASRSSGSWTDTQYF
TRBJ2-2 | 19 | . | TRBD2 | TRBV7-8 | TGTGCCAGCAGCTTAAGGTCTAGCCAAAGAGTGGGAGGGACCGGGGAGCTGTTTTTT | CASSLRSSQRVGGTGELFF
TRBJ1-5 | 13 | . | . | TRBV4-3 | TGCGCCAGCAGCCAAGCCCTCCCGGGGCCCCAGCATTTT | CASSQALPGPQHF
TRBJ2-7 | 14 | few | . | TRBV9 | TGTGCCAGCAGCCCACGGACAGTAGACTACGAGCAGTACTTC | CASSPRTVDYEQYF
TRBJ2-7 | 18 | few | TRBD2 | TRBV4-2 | TGTGCCAGCAGCCAATCATCCGGGACTACCTGGGGACGGTACGAGCAGTACTTC | CASSQSSGTTWGRYEQYF
TRBJ2-7 | 14 | . | TRBD2 | TRBV20-1 | TGCAGTGCTACTCCTAGCGGGTGGATCTACGAGCAGTACTTC | CSATPSGWIYEQYF
TRBJ1-4 | 15 | few | . | TRBV20-1 | TGCAGTGCTACTGGTCGGGGAGTGACTAATGAAAAACTGTTTTTT | CSATGRGVTNEKLFF
TRBJ2-7 | 15 | few | TRBD2 | TRBV7-9 | TGTGCCAGCAGCCCGACTAGCGGGAGGCTCTACGAGCAGTACTTC | CASSPTSGRLYEQYF
TRBJ2-1 | 14 | many | TRBD2 | TRBV29-1 | TGCAGCGCCAGGGGACTAGAGGTCTACAATGAGCAGTTCTTC | CSARGLEVYNEQFF
TRBJ2-5 | 13 | few | . | TRBV29-1 | TGCAGCGTCTCCGGGGGGCTCCAAGAGACCCAGTACTTC | CSVSGGLQETQYF
TRBJ2-3 | 12 | few | . | TRBV20-1 | TGCAGTGTTTTTCGGATCACAGATACGCAGTATTTT | CSVFRITDTQYF
TRBJ2-2 | 17 | many | TRBD2 | TRBV18 | TGTGCCAGCTCACCACGGTCTAGCGGGAGAGGCACCGGGGAGCTGTTTTTT | CASSPRSSGRGTGELFF